This entry features one T cell receptor beta chain sequence. These data are taken from a study of breast tumors, draining lymph nodes, adjacent tissues. TCRdb analysed the multiplex PCR reads with MiXCR anew, one entry per CDR3 protein. The repertoire holds more than 250,000 distinct CDR3 sequences, over 25% seen once, with 0.85% to 1.2% in the top ten. Samples came from axillary lymph nodes draining the breast cancer. CDR3 length equals 13 residues. The V and J ends lost 5 bases and 6 bases, in that order; junction bases with no gene match: 8. Germline assignment: CDR1 DFQATT and CDR2 SNEGSKA (reference sequence).

The rearrangement links TRBV20-1 to TRBJ1-1, with 8 positions matching TRBD1. The TCR originated in a female donor with breast cancer. Some clones in this sample may be carry-over from other donors' samples. The sequenced material came from axillary lymph node tissue. CDR3 loop: CSAPSGTGSEAFF. CDR3 bases: TGCAGTGCTCCGAGCGGGACAGGTTCTGAAGCTTTCTTT.